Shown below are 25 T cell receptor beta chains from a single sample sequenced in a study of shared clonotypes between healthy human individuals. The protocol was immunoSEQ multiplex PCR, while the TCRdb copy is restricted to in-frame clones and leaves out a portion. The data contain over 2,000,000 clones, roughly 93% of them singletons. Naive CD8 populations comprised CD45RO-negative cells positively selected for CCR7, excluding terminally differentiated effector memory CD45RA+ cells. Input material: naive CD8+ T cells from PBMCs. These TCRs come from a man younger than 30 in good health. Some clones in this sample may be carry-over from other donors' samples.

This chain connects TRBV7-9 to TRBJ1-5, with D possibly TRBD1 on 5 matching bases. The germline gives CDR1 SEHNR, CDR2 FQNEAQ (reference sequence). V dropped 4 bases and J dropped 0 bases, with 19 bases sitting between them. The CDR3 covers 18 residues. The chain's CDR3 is CASSWGFRRGDSNQPQHF. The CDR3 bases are TGTGCCAGCAGCTGGGGTTTTCGACGAGGGGATAGCAATCAGCCCCAGCATTTT.

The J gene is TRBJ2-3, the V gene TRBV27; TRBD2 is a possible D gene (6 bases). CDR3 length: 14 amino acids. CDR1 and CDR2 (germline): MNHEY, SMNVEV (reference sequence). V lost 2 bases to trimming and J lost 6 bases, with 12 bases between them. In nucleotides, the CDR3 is TGTGCCAGCAGTTTAGTAGCGGCCGCGGATACGCAGTATTTT. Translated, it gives CASSLVAAADTQYF.

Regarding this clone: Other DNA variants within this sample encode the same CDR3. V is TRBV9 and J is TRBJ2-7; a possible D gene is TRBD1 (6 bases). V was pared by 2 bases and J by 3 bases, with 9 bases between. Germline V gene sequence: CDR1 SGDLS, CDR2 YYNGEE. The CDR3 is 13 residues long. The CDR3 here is CASSVGDNYEQYF. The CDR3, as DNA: TGTGCCAGCAGCGTTGGGGACAACTACGAGCAGTACTTC.

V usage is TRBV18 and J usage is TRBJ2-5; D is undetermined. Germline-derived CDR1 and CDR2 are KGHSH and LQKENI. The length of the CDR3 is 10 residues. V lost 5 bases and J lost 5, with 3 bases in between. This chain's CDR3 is CASSGETQYF. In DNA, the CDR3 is TGTGCCAGCTCAGGGGAGACCCAGTACTTC.

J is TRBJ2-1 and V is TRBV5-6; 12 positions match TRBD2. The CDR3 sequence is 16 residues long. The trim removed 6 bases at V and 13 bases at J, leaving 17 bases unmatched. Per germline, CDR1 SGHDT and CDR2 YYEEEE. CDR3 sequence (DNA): TGTGCCAGCAAGATCCTAGCGGGAGGGCACCTTGCCCCCCAGTTCTTC. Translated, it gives CASKILAGGHLAPQFF.

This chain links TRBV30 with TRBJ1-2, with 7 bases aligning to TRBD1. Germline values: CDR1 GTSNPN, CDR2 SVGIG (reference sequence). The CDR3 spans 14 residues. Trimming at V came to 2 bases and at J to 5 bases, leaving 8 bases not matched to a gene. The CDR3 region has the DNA TGTGCCTGGAGTTTTACCGGGACAGAGTATGGCTACACCTTC. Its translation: CAWSFTGTEYGYTF.

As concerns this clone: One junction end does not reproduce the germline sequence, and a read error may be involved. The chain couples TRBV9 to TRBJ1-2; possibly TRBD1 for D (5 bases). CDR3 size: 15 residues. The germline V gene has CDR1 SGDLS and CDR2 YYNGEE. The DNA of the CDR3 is TGTGCCAGCAGCACGAGCGGGGAGCCACAGGTCCCGGGCTTCTTC. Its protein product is CASSTSGEPQVPGFF. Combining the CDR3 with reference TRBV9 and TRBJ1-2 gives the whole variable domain DSGVTQTPKHLITATGQRVTLRCSPRSGDLSVYWYQQSLDQGLQFLIQYYNGEERAKGNILERFSAQQFPDLHSELNLSSLELGDSALYFCASSTSGEPQVPGFFGSGTRLTVV.

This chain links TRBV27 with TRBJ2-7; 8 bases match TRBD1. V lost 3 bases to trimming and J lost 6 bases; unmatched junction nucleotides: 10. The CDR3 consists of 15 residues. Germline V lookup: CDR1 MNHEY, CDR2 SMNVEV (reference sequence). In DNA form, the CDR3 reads TGTGCCAGCAGTTTGACGGGGCAGGGGGCGAGCGAGCAGTACTTC. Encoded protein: CASSLTGQGASEQYF.

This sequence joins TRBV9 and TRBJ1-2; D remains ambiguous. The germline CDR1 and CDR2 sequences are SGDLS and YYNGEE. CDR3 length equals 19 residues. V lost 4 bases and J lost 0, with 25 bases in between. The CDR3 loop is CASSPSSGSSLVANYGYTF. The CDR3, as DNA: TGTGCCAGCAGCCCTAGCTCCGGCAGCTCCCTTGTCGCTAACTATGGCTACACCTTC.

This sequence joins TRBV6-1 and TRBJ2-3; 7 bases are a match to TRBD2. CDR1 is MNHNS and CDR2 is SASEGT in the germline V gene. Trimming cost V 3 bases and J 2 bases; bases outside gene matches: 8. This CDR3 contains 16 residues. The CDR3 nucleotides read TGTGCCAGCAGTGATGTAGCGGGCCTGAACACAGATACGCAGTATTTT. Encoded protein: CASSDVAGLNTDTQYF.

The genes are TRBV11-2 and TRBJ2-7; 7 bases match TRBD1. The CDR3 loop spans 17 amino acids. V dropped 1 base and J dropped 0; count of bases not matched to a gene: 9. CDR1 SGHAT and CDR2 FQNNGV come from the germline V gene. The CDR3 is CASSLAPGQLSSYEQYF. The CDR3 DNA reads TGTGCCAGCAGCTTAGCCCCGGGACAGTTGAGCTCCTACGAGCAGTACTTC. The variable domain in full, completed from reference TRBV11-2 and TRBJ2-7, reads EAGVAQSPRYKIIEKRQSVAFWCNPISGHATLYWYQQILGQGPKLLIQFQNNGVVDDSQLPKDRFSAERLKGVDSTLKIQPAKLEDSAVYLCASSLAPGQLSSYEQYFGPGTRLTVT.

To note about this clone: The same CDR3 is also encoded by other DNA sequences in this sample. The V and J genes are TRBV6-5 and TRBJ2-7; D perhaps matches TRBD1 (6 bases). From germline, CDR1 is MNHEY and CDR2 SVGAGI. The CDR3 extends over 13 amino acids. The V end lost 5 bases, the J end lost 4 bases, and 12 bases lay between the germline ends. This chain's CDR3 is CASSPVRGYEQYF. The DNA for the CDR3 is TGTGCCAGCAGTCCAGTCAGGGGTTACGAGCAGTACTTC.

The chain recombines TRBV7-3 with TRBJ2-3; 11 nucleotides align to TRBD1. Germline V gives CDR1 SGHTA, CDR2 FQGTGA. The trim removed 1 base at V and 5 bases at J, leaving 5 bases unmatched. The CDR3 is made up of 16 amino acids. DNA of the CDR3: TGTGCCAGCAGCTTAAGGACAGGGGGCCAAGGAGATACGCAGTATTTT. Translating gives CASSLRTGGQGDTQYF.

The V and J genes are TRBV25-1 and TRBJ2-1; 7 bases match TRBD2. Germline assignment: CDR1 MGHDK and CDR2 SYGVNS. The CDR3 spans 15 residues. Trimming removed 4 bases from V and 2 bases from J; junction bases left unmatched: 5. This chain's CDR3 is CASSGEGLPYNEQFF. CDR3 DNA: TGTGCCAGCAGTGGGGAGGGGCTCCCCTACAATGAGCAGTTCTTC.

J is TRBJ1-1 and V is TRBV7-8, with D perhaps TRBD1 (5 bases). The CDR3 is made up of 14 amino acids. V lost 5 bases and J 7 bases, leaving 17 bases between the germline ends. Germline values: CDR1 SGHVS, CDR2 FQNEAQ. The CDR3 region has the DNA TGTGCCAGCAGCGGGGGTAGAGGGCGGGGTGAAGCTTTCTTT. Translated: CASSGGRGRGEAFF.

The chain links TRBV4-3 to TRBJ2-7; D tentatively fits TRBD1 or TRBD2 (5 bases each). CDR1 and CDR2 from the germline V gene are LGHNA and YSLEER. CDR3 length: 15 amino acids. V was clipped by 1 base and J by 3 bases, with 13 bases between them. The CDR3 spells CASSQGLGTSYEQYF. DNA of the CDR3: TGCGCCAGCAGCCAAGGGCTGGGGACCAGCTACGAGCAGTACTTC.

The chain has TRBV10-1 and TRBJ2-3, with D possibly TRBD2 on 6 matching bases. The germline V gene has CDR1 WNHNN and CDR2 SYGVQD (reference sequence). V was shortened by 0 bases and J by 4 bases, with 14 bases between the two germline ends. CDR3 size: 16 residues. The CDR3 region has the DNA TGCGCCAGCAGTGAGTCAGGGGCTAGCGCGGCAGATACGCAGTATTTT. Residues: CASSESGASAADTQYF.

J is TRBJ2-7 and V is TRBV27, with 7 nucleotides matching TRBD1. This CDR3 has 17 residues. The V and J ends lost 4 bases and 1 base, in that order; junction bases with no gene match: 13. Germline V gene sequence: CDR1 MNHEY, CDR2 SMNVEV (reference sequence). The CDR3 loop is CASSSLPGQPKSYEQYF. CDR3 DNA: TGTGCCAGCAGTTCGTTACCGGGACAGCCAAAATCCTACGAGCAGTACTTC.

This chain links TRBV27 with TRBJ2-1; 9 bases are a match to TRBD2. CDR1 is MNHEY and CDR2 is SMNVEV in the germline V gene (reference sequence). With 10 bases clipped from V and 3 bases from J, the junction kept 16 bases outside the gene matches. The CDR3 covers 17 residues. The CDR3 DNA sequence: TGTGCCACCATTGGTTGGCGGGAGGGAATCTACTACAATGAGCAGTTCTTC. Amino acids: CATIGWREGIYYNEQFF.

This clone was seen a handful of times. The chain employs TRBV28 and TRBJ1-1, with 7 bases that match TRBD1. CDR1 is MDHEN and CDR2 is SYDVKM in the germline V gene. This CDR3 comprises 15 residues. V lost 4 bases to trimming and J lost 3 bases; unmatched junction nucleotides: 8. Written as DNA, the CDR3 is TGTGCCAGCAGTTCTGACAGGGAATTGGACACTGAAGCTTTCTTT. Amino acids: CASSSDRELDTEAFF. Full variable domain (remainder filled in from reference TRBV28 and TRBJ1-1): DVKVTQSSRYLVKRTGEKVFLECVQDMDHENMFWYRQDPGLGLRLIYFSYDVKMKEKGDIPEGYSVSREKKERFSLILESASTNQTSMYLCASSSDRELDTEAFFGQGTRLTVV.

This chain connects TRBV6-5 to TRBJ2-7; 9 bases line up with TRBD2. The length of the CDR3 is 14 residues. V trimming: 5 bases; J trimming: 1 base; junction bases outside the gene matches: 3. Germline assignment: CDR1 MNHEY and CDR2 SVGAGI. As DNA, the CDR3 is TGTGCCAGCAGTCCCAGCGGGGGGTCCTACGAGCAGTACTTC. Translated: CASSPSGGSYEQYF.

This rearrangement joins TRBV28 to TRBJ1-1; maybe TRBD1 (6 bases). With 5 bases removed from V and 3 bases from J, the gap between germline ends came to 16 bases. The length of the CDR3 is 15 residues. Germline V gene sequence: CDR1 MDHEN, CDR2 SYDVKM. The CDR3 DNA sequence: TGTGCCAGCAGTCCGGGAATGGGGGGCCACACTGAAGCTTTCTTT. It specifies CASSPGMGGHTEAFF.

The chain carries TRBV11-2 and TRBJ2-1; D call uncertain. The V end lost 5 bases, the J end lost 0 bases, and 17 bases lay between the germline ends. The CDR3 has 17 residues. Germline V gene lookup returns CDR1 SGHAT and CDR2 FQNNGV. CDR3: CASSLRTINNSYNEQFF. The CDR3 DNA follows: TGTGCCAGCAGCCTCCGGACCATCAATAACTCCTACAATGAGCAGTTCTTC.

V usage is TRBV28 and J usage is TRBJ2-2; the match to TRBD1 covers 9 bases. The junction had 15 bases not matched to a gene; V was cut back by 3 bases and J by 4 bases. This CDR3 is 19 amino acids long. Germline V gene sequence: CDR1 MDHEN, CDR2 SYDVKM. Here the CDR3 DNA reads TGTGCCAGCAGTTTTCACCGGGACAGGGTAGGGATGGTCACCGGGGAGCTGTTTTTT. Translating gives CASSFHRDRVGMVTGELFF. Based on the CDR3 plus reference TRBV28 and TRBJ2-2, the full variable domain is DVKVTQSSRYLVKRTGEKVFLECVQDMDHENMFWYRQDPGLGLRLIYFSYDVKMKEKGDIPEGYSVSREKKERFSLILESASTNQTSMYLCASSFHRDRVGMVTGELFFGEGSRLTVL.

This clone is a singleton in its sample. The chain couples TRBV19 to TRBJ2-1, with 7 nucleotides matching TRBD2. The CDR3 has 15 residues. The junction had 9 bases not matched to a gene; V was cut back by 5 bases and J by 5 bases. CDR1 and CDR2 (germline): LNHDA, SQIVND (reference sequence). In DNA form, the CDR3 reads TGTGCCAGTAGTTACGGCGGGAGTTGGAACAATGAGCAGTTCTTC. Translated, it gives CASSYGGSWNNEQFF.